The clone carrying this T cell receptor beta chain was picked up a small number of times. Its antigen is as yet unknown. The source of the sample is a study of shared clonotypes between healthy human individuals. Study-level background: Used for every donor were three CD4 naive, three CD4 memory, two CD8 naive and one CD8 memory plate.

Whole-study findings and limits: The represented genetic and exposure-history diversity was limited by the small number of donors. All-four-donor shared clonotypes had higher generation probabilities than non-shared clonotypes did.

Authors' analysis steps: ImmunoSEQ output lacked quality scores and full-length reads, limiting matched filtering. Sequencing was performed with immunoSEQ multiplex PCR; in TCRdb, only in-frame clones are kept and a portion is missing. V and J calls and clone size are given by that table; D and trimming were obtained from the DNA. Here the sample spans 2 million to 3 million clones, roughly 93% being singletons. In germline, CDR1 is MGHDK, CDR2 SYGVNS. Trimming took 7 bases from V and 7 from J, leaving 8 bases between them. The CDR3 spans 12 residues. The rearrangement joins TRBV25-1 to TRBJ1-6, with D uncertain. The origin of this receptor is a man aged 18 to 35 in good health. Some clones in this sample may be carry-over from other donors' samples. Sequenced material: naive CD4+ T cells from PBMCs. Subset in this sample: CD45RA+ positively selected. CDR3 protein: CASKVGNSPLHF. Here the CDR3 DNA reads TGTGCCAGCAAGGTGGGAAATTCACCCCTCCACTTT.